This TCR beta chain was identified in a study of CD4 and CD8 cells across lung adenocarcinoma regions. Localized lung adenocarcinoma, a non-small cell lung cancer, affected the donors. The CDR3 is made up of 17 amino acids. The V end was cut by 0 bases, the J end by 4 bases, with 18 bases between. Germline lookup yields CDR1 MNHEY and CDR2 SMNVEV (reference sequence). From the PCR reads, TCRdb called clonotypes with MiXCR, one entry per CDR3 protein. The sample consists of 7,000 to 9,500 distinct CDR3 sequences, around 45% of them appearing once. This clonotype was recorded many times. The TCR was taken from a male donor with lung adenocarcinoma. The CD4 and CD8 labels of this study may be unreliable. Sequenced: CD8+ T cells from the center of a lung tumor. This sequence joins TRBV27 and TRBJ1-2; perhaps TRBD1 as D (5 bases). The CDR3 nucleotides read TGTGCCAGCAGTTTATCCGGTAGGGCTGGGGGTTTCTATGGCTACACCTTC. Its translation is CASSLSGRAGGFYGYTF.